What follows is one T cell receptor (beta chain) and its context. Patients of the Seattle cohort, enrolled during active infection, were followed longitudinally. This entry is derived from a study of blood T cell repertoires in COVID-19. Study details: Both acute and convalescent COVID-19 samples were obtained from the United States, Italy and Spain. T cells, B-cell-depleted T cells, or PBMCs provided the cDNA or gDNA that served as material.

The CDR3 has 19 amino acids. Germline V CDR1 and CDR2: SGDLS, YYNGEE. V was clipped by 4 bases and J by 5 bases; unmatched bases: 19. Per the study methods: Using reference gene primer amplification, nucleated cell counts were estimated. Data came from immunoSEQ multiplex PCR; TCRdb stores just in-frame clones and leaves some out. The DNA was the basis for D and trimming; V, J and clone size are from that table. The sample holds 250,000 to 350,000 clones, 70% to 85% seen once. This sequence originates from a human donor with COVID-19, enrolled during active disease. The donor label of this sample is uncertain. Sample: peripheral blood. The V and J genes are TRBV9 and TRBJ2-5; 11 bases are shared with TRBD1. The CDR3 DNA reads TGTGCCAGCAGCTCGAACCTTAGGCGCTGGACAGGGGGCGAGGAGACCCAGTACTTC. It codes for CASSSNLRRWTGGEETQYF.